The clone carrying this TCR beta chain has just a few counts. Antigen specificity is unknown. The sample belongs to a study of response to subunit inactivated influenza vaccine. Study-wide results and caveats: Authors suggested that a seasonal influenza vaccination recruits few new T cells each time.

One entry per CDR3 protein results from TCRdb running MiXCR on the RT-PCR reads. The sample contains roughly 650,000 distinct CDR3 sequences, less than 15% of which appear only once. The V end was cut by 8 bases, the J end by 7 bases, with 12 bases between. CDR3 length: 12 residues. Germline V gives CDR1 SGDLS, CDR2 YYNGEE. The chain joins TRBV9 to TRBJ2-2; D call uncertain. Sequences were derived from PBMCs from blood, sampled roughly 2 weeks before vaccination. The TCR was taken from a man aged 50-60 years who received an inactivated influenza vaccine. The CDR3 loop is CASSRSGGELFF. The CDR3 DNA is TGTGCCAGTAGTAGATCTGGCGGGGAGCTGTTTTTT. Using reference TRBV9 and TRBJ2-2 for the parts outside the CDR3, the full variable domain is DSGVTQTPKHLITATGQRVTLRCSPRSGDLSVYWYQQSLDQGLQFLIQYYNGEERAKGNILERFSAQQFPDLHSELNLSSLELGDSALYFCASSRSGGELFFGEGSRLTVL.